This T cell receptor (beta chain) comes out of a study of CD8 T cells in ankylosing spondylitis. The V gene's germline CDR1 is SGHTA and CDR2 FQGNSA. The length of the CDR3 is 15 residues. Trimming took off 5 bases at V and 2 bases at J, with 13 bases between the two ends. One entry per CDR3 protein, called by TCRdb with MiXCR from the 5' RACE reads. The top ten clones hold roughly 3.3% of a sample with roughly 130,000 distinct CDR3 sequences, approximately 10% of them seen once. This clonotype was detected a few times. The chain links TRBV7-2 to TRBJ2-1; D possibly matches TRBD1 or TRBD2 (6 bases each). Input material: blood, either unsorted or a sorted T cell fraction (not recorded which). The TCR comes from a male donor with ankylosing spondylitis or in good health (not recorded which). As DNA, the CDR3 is TGTGCCAGCAGCCGCGGGACACCGGCCTACAATGAGCAGTTCTTC. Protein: CASSRGTPAYNEQFF.